The source of this TCR beta chain is a study of CD8 T cells in ankylosing spondylitis. Notes on the study in general: Reports of some motif variants in reactive arthritis synovial fluid and blood predate this one. One TCR beta motif, made up of 7 or 8 highly homologous variants, appeared characteristic of ankylosing spondylitis blood. Disease-linked clones, CD8+, were relatively rare in peripheral blood.

This clonotype occurred a few times. Its antigen remains unknown. V lost 5 bases and J lost 0, with 11 bases in between. Per germline, CDR1 MNHEY and CDR2 SVGAGI. This CDR3 contains 15 residues. Scientists made TCR beta libraries using quantitative 5'-RACE with molecular barcodes. One entry per CDR3 protein results from TCRdb running MiXCR on the 5' RACE reads. Of under 950,000 distinct CDR3 sequences listed, around 20% are singletons. The chain is built from TRBV6-5 and TRBJ2-1; D remains ambiguous. This TCR was sampled from a male donor with ankylosing spondylitis. Sequenced material: blood, either unsorted or a sorted T cell fraction (not recorded which). The CDR3 bases are TGTGCCAGCAGTATCGACTCCCCCTCCTACAATGAGCAGTTCTTC. Residues: CASSIDSPSYNEQFF.